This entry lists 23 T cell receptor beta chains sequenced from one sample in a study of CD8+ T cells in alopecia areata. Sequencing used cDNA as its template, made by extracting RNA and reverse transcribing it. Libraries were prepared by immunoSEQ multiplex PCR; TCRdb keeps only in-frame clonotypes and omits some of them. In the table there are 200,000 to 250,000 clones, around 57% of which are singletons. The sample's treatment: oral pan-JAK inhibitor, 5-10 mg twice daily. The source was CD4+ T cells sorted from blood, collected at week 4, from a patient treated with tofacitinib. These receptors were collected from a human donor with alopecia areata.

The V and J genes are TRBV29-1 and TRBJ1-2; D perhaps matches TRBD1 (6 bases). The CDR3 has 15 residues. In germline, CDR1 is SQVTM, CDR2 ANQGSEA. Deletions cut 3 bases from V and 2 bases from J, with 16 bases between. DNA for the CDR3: TGCAGCGTTGATTATCGGGACACCCTAAACTATGGCTACACCTTC. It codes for CSVDYRDTLNYGYTF.

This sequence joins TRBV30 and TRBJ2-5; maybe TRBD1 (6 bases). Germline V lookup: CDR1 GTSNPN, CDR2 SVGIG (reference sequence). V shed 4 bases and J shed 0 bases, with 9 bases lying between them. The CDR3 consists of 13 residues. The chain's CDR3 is CAWMGAYQETQYF. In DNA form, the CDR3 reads TGTGCCTGGATGGGGGCATACCAAGAGACCCAGTACTTC.

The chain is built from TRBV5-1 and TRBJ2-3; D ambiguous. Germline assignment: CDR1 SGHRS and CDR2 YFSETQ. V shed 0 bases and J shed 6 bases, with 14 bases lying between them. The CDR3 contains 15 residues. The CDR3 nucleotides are TGCGCCAGCAGCTTGGCCCCCTCCGACTCGGATACGCAGTATTTT. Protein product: CASSLAPSDSDTQYF. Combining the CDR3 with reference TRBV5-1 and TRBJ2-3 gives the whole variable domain KAGVTQTPRYLIKTRGQQVTLSCSPISGHRSVSWYQQTPGQGLQFLFEYFSETQRNKGNFPGRFSGRQFSNSRSEMNVSTLELGDSALYLCASSLAPSDSDTQYFGPGTRLTVL.

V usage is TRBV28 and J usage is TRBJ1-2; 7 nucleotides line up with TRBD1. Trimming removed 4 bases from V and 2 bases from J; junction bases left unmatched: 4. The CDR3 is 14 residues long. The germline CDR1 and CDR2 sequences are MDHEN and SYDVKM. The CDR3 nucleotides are TGTGCCAGCAGTTACAGGGGTCGAAACTATGGCTACACCTTC. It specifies CASSYRGRNYGYTF.

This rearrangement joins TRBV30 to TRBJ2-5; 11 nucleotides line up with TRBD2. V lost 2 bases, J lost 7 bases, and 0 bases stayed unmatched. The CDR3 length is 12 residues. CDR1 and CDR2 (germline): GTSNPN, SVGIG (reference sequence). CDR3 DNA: TGTGCCTGGAGTACTAGCGGGGGGACCCAGTACTTC. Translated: CAWSTSGGTQYF. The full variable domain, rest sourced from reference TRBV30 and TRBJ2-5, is SQTIHQWPATLVQPVGSPLSLECTVEGTSNPNLYWYRQAAGRGLQLLFYSVGIGQISSEVPQNLSASRPQDRQFILSSKKLLLSDSGFYLCAWSTSGGTQYFGPGTRLLVL.

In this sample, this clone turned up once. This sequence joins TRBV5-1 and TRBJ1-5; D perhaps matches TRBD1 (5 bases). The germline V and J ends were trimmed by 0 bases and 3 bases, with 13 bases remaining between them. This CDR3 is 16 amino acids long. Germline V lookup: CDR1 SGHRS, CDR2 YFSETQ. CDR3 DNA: TGCGCCAGCAGCTTGGGGGGCACTGGCGCCAATCAGCCCCAGCATTTT. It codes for CASSLGGTGANQPQHF.

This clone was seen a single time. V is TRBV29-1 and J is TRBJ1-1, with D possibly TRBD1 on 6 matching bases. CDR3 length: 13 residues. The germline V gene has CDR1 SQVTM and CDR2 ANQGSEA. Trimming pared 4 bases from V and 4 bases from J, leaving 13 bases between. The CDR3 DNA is TGCAGCGTTGGGGGGCTGGGCCCCACTGAAGCTTTCTTT. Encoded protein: CSVGGLGPTEAFF.

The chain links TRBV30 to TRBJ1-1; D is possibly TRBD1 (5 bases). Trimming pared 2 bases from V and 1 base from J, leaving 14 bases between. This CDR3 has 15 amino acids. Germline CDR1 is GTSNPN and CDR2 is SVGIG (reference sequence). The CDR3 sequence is CAWSQIGAQNTEAFF. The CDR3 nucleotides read TGTGCCTGGAGTCAGATAGGGGCACAGAACACTGAAGCTTTCTTT.

DNA of the CDR3: TGTGCCTGGAGTAACGGACTGCAAACTGAAGCTTTCTTT. Protein: CAWSNGLQTEAFF. The chain links TRBV30 to TRBJ1-1, with D unclear. The CDR3 spans 13 residues. The V and J ends lost 2 bases and 5 bases respectively, with 12 bases between them. CDR1 GTSNPN and CDR2 SVGIG come from the germline V gene (reference sequence).

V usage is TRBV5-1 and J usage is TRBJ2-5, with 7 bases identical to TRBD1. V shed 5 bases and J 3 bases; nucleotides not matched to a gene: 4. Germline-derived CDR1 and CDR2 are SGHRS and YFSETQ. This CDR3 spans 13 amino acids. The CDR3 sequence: CASRFTGEETQYF. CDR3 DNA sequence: TGCGCCAGCAGGTTCACAGGGGAAGAGACCCAGTACTTC.

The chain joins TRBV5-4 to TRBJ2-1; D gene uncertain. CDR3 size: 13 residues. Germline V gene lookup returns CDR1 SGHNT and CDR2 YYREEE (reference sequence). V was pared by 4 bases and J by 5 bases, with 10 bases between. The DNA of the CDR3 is TGTGCCAGCAGCCCCCGGAACGACAATGAGCAGTTCTTC. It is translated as CASSPRNDNEQFF.

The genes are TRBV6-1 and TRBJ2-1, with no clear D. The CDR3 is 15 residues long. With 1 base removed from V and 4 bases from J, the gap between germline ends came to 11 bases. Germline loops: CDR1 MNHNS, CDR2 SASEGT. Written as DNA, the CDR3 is TGTGCCAGCAGTGAAGTGTCTAGTCCATACAATGAGCAGTTCTTC. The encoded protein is CASSEVSSPYNEQFF.

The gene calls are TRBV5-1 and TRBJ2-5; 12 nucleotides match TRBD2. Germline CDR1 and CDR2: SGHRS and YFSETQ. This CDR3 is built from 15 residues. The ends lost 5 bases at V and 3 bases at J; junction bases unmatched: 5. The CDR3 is CASRRLAGAEETQYF. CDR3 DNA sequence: TGCGCCAGCAGAAGACTAGCGGGAGCTGAAGAGACCCAGTACTTC.

The CDR3 DNA is TGCGCCAGCAGCCAAGCGGGACAGGGCTCAGGTGGCTACACCTTC. Translating gives CASSQAGQGSGGYTF. The chain is built from TRBV4-1 and TRBJ1-2; 9 bases are shared with TRBD1. V gave up 1 base and J gave up 7 bases; unmatched junction bases: 7. The CDR3 runs 15 residues. Germline CDR1 and CDR2: MGHRA and YSYEKL.

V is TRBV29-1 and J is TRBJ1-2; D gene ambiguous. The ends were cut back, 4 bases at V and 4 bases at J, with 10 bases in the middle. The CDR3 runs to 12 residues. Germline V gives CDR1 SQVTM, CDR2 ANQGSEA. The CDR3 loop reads CSVVYFGYGYTF. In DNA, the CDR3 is TGCAGCGTTGTGTATTTCGGCTATGGCTACACCTTC.

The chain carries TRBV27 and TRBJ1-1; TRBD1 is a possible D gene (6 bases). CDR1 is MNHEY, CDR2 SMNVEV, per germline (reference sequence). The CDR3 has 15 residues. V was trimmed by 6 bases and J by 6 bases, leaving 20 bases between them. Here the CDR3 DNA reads TGTGCCAGCAGAGGAACAACAGGGCTCGGTTCTGAAGCTTTCTTT. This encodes CASRGTTGLGSEAFF.

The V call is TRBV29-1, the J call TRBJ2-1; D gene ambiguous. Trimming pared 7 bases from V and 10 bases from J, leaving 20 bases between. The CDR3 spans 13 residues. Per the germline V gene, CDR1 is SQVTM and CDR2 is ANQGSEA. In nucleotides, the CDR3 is TGCAGCGGGGGTTTGACCGCCTTTTCGGAGCAGTTCTTC. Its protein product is CSGGLTAFSEQFF.

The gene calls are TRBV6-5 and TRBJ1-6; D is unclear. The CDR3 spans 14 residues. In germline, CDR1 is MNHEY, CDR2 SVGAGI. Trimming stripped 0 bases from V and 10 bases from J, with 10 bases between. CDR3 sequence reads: CASSYSTAESPLHF. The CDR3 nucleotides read TGTGCCAGCAGTTACTCAACCGCGGAGTCACCCCTCCACTTT.

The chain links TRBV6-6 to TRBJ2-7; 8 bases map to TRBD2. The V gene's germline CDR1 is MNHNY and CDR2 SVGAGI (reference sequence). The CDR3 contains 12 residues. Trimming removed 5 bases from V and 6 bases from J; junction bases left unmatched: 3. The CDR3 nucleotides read TGTGCCAGCAGTCAAACTAGCGGCGAGCAGTACTTC. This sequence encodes CASSQTSGEQYF.

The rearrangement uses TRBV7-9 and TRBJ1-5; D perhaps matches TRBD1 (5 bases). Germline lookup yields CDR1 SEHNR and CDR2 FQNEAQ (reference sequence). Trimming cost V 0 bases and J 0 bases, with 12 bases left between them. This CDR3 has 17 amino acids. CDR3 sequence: CASSLATVPSSNQPQHF. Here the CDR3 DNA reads TGTGCCAGCAGCTTAGCGACAGTTCCGAGTAGCAATCAGCCCCAGCATTTT.

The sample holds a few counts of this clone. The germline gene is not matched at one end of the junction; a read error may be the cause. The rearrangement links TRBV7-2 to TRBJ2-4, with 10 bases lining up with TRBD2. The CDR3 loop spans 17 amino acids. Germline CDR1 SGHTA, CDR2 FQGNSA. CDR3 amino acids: CASSLVASGGARNIQYF. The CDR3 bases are TGTGCCAGCAGCTTAGTAGCCAGCGGGGGGGCCAGAAACATTCAGTACTTC.

In DNA form, the CDR3 reads TGTGCCAGCAGAATACCGGCGGAGACCCAGTACTTC. Its translation is CASRIPAETQYF. The chain uses TRBV7-3 and TRBJ2-5; unclear D gene. V was pared by 6 bases and J by 5 bases, with 10 bases between. CDR3 length: 12 residues. Per the germline V gene, CDR1 is SGHTA and CDR2 is FQGTGA.

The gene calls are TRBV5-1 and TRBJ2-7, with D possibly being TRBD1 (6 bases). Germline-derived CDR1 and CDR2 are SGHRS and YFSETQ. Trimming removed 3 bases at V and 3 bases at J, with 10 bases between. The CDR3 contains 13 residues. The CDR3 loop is CASSSDSLYEQYF. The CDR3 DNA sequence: TGCGCCAGCAGCTCGGACAGTCTCTACGAGCAGTACTTC.